The clone carrying this T cell receptor beta chain was seen just once. Its cognate antigen is unknown. Time point specified: new active TB diagnosis, blood taken before or within 7 days of starting treatment. Method: immunoSEQ multiplex PCR; TCRdb's copy keeps in-frame clones and lacks some. The data contain under 45,000 clones, 85% to 95% of them seen just once; the ten biggest clones take up 2.4%. This sample was taken from a study of T cells in tuberculosis. Across the whole study: IGRA-negative adolescents, IGRA-positive adolescents with latent tuberculosis and adults with active tuberculosis formed this South African cohort. Broader study findings: Active tuberculosis TCR-alpha repertoires lay closer to GMM-specific TCRs than IGRA-negative controls, suggesting clonal expansion. The TCR-beta difference was not significant; alpha differences partly reflected length.

V shed 6 bases and J shed 0 bases, with 9 bases lying between them. Germline CDR1 and CDR2: MNHNS and SASEGT. The CDR3 loop spans 14 amino acids. This receptor was obtained from an adult with tuberculosis. The material sequenced was PBMCs, taken at tuberculosis diagnosis. This sequence joins TRBV6-1 and TRBJ1-3; D might be TRBD1 (5 bases). Here the CDR3 reads CASSQGFSGNTIYF. The CDR3 region has the DNA TGTGCCAGCAGCCAGGGCTTCTCTGGAAACACCATATATTTT.